This T cell receptor (beta chain) was sequenced in a study of T cells in Graves' hyperthyroidism and ophthalmopathy. Germline assignment: CDR1 SGHRS and CDR2 YFSETQ. The V and J ends lost 0 bases and 1 base, in that order; junction bases with no gene match: 4. The CDR3 covers 15 residues. This clonotype was seen many times. Stability of Graves' hyperthyroidism was defined as absent ophthalmopathy progression within 18 months. Diagnoses were established using clinical symptoms, serum thyroxine and TRAb, thyroid ultrasound and orbital computed tomography. Fresh peripheral blood, around 10 ml, yielded the PBMCs. Authors of the study amplified TCR beta CDR3 regions from RNA transcripts. The HTBI primer set drove a first-round RT-PCR of the TCR CDR3. Using its own MiXCR run on the multiplex PCR reads, TCRdb lists one record per CDR3 protein. The data hold a few hundred thousand distinct CDR3 sequences, with under 20% observed a single time.

The sequence was obtained from a woman aged 18 to 35 with Graves' hyperthyroidism. The chain combines TRBV5-1 with TRBJ2-7, with 7 nucleotides matching TRBD1. The material sequenced was blood. CDR3 coding DNA: TGCGCCAGCAGCTTGGACAGGGGTAGATCCTACGAGCAGTACTTC. Translated: CASSLDRGRSYEQYF.